Below are 2 T cell receptor beta chains sequenced from a single sample in a study of T cells in Graves' hyperthyroidism and ophthalmopathy (dated by TCRdb to between 2018 and 2021). Receptors were amplified or captured by multiplex PCR. Data came from an Illumina HiSeq 2000. TCR beta CDR3 regions were amplified from RNA transcripts. The first round of RT-PCR for the TCR CDR3 was performed with the HTBI primer set and the Qiagen OneStep RT-PCR kit. Using fastp at Q25 and MiXCR, TCRdb reprocessed the public reads and kept productive beta chains. Here each entry gathers all rows of one CDR3 protein and keeps the most common genes and DNA. The sample includes some 690,000 distinct CDR3 sequences, with roughly 17% observed a single time. 15% to 17% of the sample goes to the ten largest clones. Sequenced material: blood. The receptor source for this set is a man aged 50 to 60 with Graves' hyperthyroidism.

About this clonotype itself: A much larger clone lies a single base off, so this may be a read error. V gene TRBV28 combines with J gene TRBJ2-7; TRBD1 might be the D (5 bases). This CDR3 is built from 14 residues. The V end was cut by 3 bases, the J end by 3 bases, with 12 bases between. CDR1 is MDHEN and CDR2 is SYDVKM in the germline V gene. The CDR3 sequence: CASSFWGLGYEQYF. The CDR3 DNA reads as TGTGCCAGCAGTTTTTGGGGCCTGGGCTACGAGCAGTACTTC. Drawing the rest from reference TRBV28 and TRBJ2-7, the complete variable domain is DVKVTQSSRYLVKRTGEKVFLECVQDMDHENMFWYRQDPGLGLRLIYFSYDVKMKEKGDIPEGYSVSREKKERFSLILESASTNQTSMYLCASSFWGLGYEQYFGPGTRLTVT.

This clonotype was counted a few times. V is TRBV12-3 or TRBV12-4 and J is TRBJ2-7, with D perhaps matching TRBD1 or TRBD2 (5 bases each). The V end was cut by 0 bases, the J end by 3 bases, with 15 bases between. There are 16 residues in the CDR3. The CDR3 is CASSLAWGTGYYEQYF. The CDR3 nucleotides are TGTGCCAGCAGTTTAGCCTGGGGGACGGGGTACTACGAGCAGTACTTC.